This T cell receptor (beta chain) came from a study of chemoradiotherapy in HPV16-positive cancers. At the level of the study: Functional T-cell assays on a couple of HPV16-positive patients' cells defined candidate HPV-specific clones and common TCR motifs.

Overall study results and limits: During treatment, candidate HPV-specific clones and E7-related motifs expanded in tumor. Better recurrence-free survival went with HPV-responsive T-cell expansion in HPV16-positive patients.

Data came from immunoSEQ multiplex PCR; TCRdb stores just in-frame clones and leaves some out. The sample consists of about 9,200 clones, roughly 80% of them appearing once. Samples were taken several times over chemoradiotherapy. Germline lookup yields CDR1 SGHTA and CDR2 FQGNSA. The CDR3 runs to 12 residues. Between the trimmed V and J ends, which lost 6 bases and 15 bases, there was a span of 18 bases. As to this clone: The antigen is unknown.

Collection took place from a patient who underwent chemoradiotherapy. This TCR derives from a human donor with HPV-associated anogenital cancer. V and J are TRBV7-2 and TRBJ1-3, with no clear D. CDR3 region: CASSPRLGPKYF. The CDR3 nucleotides are TGTGCCAGCAGTCCGCGCCTAGGGCCCAAATATTTT.